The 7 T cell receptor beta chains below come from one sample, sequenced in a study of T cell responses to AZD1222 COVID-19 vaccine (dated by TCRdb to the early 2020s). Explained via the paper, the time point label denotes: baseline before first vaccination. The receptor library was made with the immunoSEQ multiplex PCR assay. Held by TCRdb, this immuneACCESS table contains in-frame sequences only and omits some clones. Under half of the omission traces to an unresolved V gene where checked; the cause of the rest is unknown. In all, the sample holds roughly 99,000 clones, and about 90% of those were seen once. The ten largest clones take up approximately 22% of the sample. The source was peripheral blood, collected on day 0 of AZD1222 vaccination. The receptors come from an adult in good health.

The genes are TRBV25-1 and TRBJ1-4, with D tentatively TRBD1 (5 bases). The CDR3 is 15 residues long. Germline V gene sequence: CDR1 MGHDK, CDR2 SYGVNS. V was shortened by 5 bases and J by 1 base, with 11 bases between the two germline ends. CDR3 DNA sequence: TGTGCCAGCAGTCCACGGGGGGGAACTAATGAAAAACTGTTTTTT. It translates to CASSPRGGTNEKLFF.

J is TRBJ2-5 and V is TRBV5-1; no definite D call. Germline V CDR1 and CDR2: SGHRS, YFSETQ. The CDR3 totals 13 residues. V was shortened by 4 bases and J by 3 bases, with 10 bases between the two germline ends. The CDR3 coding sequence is TGCGCCAGCAGCCTGGACGTAAAAGAGACCCAGTACTTC. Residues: CASSLDVKETQYF.

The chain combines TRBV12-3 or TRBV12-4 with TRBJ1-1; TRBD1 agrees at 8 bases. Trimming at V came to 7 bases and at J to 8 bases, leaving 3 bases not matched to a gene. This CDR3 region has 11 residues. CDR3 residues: CASTWDREAFF. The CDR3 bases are TGTGCCAGCACCTGGGACAGGGAAGCTTTCTTT.

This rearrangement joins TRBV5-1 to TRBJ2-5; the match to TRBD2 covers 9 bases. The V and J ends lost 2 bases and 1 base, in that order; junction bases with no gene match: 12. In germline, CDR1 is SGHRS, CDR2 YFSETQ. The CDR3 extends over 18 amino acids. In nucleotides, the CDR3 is TGCGCCAGCAGCTTACGTTCAGCGGGGGGCCGTCTCCAAGAGACCCAGTACTTC. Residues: CASSLRSAGGRLQETQYF.

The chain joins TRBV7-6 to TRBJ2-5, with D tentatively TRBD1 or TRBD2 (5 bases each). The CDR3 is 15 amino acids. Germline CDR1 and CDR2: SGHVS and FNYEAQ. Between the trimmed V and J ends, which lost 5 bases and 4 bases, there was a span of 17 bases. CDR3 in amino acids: CASSPLSMGVETQYF. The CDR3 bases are TGTGCCAGCAGCCCCCTCTCCATGGGGGTAGAGACCCAGTACTTC.

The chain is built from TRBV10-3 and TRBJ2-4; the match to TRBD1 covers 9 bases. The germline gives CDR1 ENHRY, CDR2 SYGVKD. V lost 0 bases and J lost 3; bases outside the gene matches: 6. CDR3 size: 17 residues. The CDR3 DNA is TGTGCCATCAGTGAGTCGCCGGGACAGGGAGGCAAAAACATTCAGTACTTC. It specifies CAISESPGQGGKNIQYF.

For the CDR3, the DNA is TGTGCCAGCAGCCAAGATTCACAGAAAAACTATGGCTACACCTTC. It encodes CASSQDSQKNYGYTF. The genes are TRBV3-1 (or the pseudogene TRBV3-2) and TRBJ1-2; no clear D. Germline CDR1 is LGHDT and CDR2 is YNNKEL (reference sequence). V was pared by 0 bases and J by 2 bases, with 10 bases between. The CDR3 contains 15 residues.